This TCR beta chain was recorded in a study of metastatic and nonmetastatic thyroid tumors. This clone showed up many times. The V end lost 3 bases, the J end lost 0 bases, and 6 bases lay between the germline ends. Germline CDR1 DFQATT, CDR2 SNEGSKA (reference sequence). The CDR3 contains 12 residues. Using MiXCR, TCRdb reanalyzed the PCR reads. The data show approximately 74,000 clones, with 12% to 15% seen just once and under 8% held by the top ten. Prior to thyroid surgery, none of the patients had received any treatment. The TCR sequence derives from a male donor with papillary thyroid cancer or a benign thyroid nodule (not recorded which). Some clones in this sample may be carry-over from other donors' samples. This chain joins TRBV20-1 and TRBJ2-7; no clear D. Input material: blood. The CDR3 coding sequence is TGCAGTGCTAGCGGAAACTCCTACGAGCAGTACTTC. Translation gives CSASGNSYEQYF.